The TCR beta chain under discussion was sequenced for a study of T-cell memory formation after mild COVID-19. V lost 3 bases and J lost 5; bases outside the gene matches: 2. The CDR3 length is 14 residues. Germline values: CDR1 MGHRA, CDR2 YSYEKL. 5'RACE with constant-segment primers yielded barcoded, UMI-tagged TCR alpha and TCR beta cDNA libraries. TCRdb reprocessed the 5' RACE reads via MiXCR and lists one record per CDR3 protein. Of some 200,000 distinct CDR3 sequences listed, 20% to 25% are singletons. The clonotype originates from an adult woman who had mild COVID-19 (a few samples of this study predate the infection). Cell type and time point are not known. The sample comprised PBMCs or a T cell subset sorted from them (not recorded which). The V call is TRBV4-1, the J call TRBJ1-5, with 9 bases lining up with TRBD1. The CDR3 protein is CASSHDRGYQPQHF. CDR3 nucleotides: TGCGCCAGCAGCCACGACAGGGGGTATCAGCCCCAGCATTTT.